These T cell receptor beta chains were read from a single sample in a study of blood T cell repertoires in COVID-19. Repertoires were generated with immunoSEQ multiplex PCR, while TCRdb's copy carries only in-frame clones and drops some. The table lists 70,000 or so clones, roughly 71% of them singletons. Sequencing was done on a sample of peripheral blood. Receptor source: a man aged 55 to 70 with COVID-19, enrolled during active disease. Both conserved end residues are trimmed from each CDR3. Expanded clones get a size class; other rows say once, few or many, or leave the size out.

abundance: few
len: 11
j_gene: TRBJ2-2
v_gene: TRBV4-2
CDR3aa: ASGGVSTGELF

abundance: .
len: 12
j_gene: TRBJ1-1
v_gene: TRBV6-5
CDR3aa: ASSLDGMNTEAF

abundance: once
len: 11
j_gene: TRBJ2-1
v_gene: TRBV3-1/TRBV3-2
CDR3aa: ASSPLLGNEQF

abundance: few
len: 9
j_gene: TRBJ2-1
v_gene: TRBV20-1
CDR3aa: SARRAGDEF

abundance: .
len: 14
j_gene: TRBJ1-5
v_gene: TRBV4-1
CDR3aa: ASSQGRFSTDQPQH

abundance: .
len: 15
j_gene: TRBJ1-5
v_gene: TRBV19
CDR3aa: ASSIDPGQYSNQPQH

abundance: once
len: 12
j_gene: TRBJ1-6
v_gene: TRBV5-1
CDR3aa: ASSSGTGDSPLH

abundance: .
len: 13
j_gene: TRBJ1-1
v_gene: TRBV5-1
CDR3aa: ASSVLTGYQTEAF

abundance: few
len: 9
j_gene: TRBJ1-2
v_gene: TRBV7-9
CDR3aa: ASSPQYGYT

abundance: .
len: 12
j_gene: TRBJ2-7
v_gene: TRBV7-9
CDR3aa: ASSSGTFSYEQY

abundance: .
len: 13
j_gene: TRBJ1-1
v_gene: TRBV6-5
CDR3aa: ASSQLTGFLAEAF

abundance: .
len: 11
j_gene: TRBJ2-7
v_gene: TRBV19
CDR3aa: ASSIDRGREQY

abundance: few
len: 13
j_gene: TRBJ2-3
v_gene: TRBV4-2
CDR3aa: ASSQGSSTGDTQY

abundance: .
len: 13
j_gene: TRBJ2-3
v_gene: TRBV30
CDR3aa: AWSGVAAWGDTQY

abundance: .
len: 9
j_gene: TRBJ2-7
v_gene: TRBV20-1
CDR3aa: SAQDNYEQY

abundance: once
len: 9
j_gene: TRBJ2-7
v_gene: TRBV6-5
CDR3aa: ASGLAREQY

abundance: .
len: 11
j_gene: TRBJ1-3
v_gene: TRBV12-3/TRBV12-4
CDR3aa: ASDRGQRNTIY

abundance: .
len: 12
j_gene: TRBJ1-4
v_gene: TRBV19
CDR3aa: ASMDRAANEKLF

abundance: .
len: 10
j_gene: TRBJ1-2
v_gene: TRBV2
CDR3aa: ASSGTGIGYT

abundance: .
len: 13
j_gene: TRBJ1-3
v_gene: TRBV19
CDR3aa: ASSIVQGSGNTIY

abundance: .
len: 12
j_gene: TRBJ1-6
v_gene: TRBV30
CDR3aa: AWNIGGTNSPLH

abundance: .
len: 10
j_gene: TRBJ2-1
v_gene: TRBV7-2
CDR3aa: ASSMYINEQF

abundance: many
len: 14
j_gene: TRBJ2-2
v_gene: TRBV4-1
CDR3aa: ASGERGGGNTGELF

abundance: .
len: 15
j_gene: TRBJ1-3
v_gene: TRBV9
CDR3aa: ASSVSPGGYSGNTIY

abundance: .
len: 9
j_gene: TRBJ1-1
v_gene: TRBV29-1
CDR3aa: SALEGTDAF

abundance: .
len: 13
j_gene: TRBJ1-3
v_gene: TRBV9
CDR3aa: ASSPGLISGNTIY

abundance: .
len: 14
j_gene: TRBJ2-7
v_gene: TRBV1
CDR3aa: TSSQGRVRCTYEQY

abundance: .
len: 13
j_gene: TRBJ1-5
v_gene: TRBV4-1
CDR3aa: ASSQIQGSYQPQH

abundance: .
len: 16
j_gene: TRBJ1-1
v_gene: TRBV27
CDR3aa: ASSTRDSQGLANTEAF

abundance: .
len: 14
j_gene: TRBJ1-6
v_gene: TRBV4-2
CDR3aa: ASSQDSGEDNSPLH

abundance: .
len: 13
j_gene: TRBJ2-7
v_gene: TRBV24-1
CDR3aa: ATGQTGANPYEQY

abundance: .
len: 11
j_gene: TRBJ2-5
v_gene: TRBV18
CDR3aa: ASSPTVQETQY

abundance: .
len: 12
j_gene: TRBJ1-5
v_gene: TRBV6-1
CDR3aa: ASSDRPGGRPQH

abundance: .
len: 15
j_gene: TRBJ2-1
v_gene: TRBV5-6
CDR3aa: ASSPPQSGGLYNEQF

abundance: .
len: 13
j_gene: TRBJ1-2
v_gene: TRBV4-1
CDR3aa: ASSQATGFGAGYT

abundance: few
len: 13
j_gene: TRBJ2-7
v_gene: TRBV10-1
CDR3aa: ASSKLSGGVYEQY

abundance: few
len: 11
j_gene: TRBJ1-6
v_gene: TRBV19
CDR3aa: ATAPRGDSPLH

abundance: .
len: 13
j_gene: TRBJ2-2
v_gene: TRBV6-5
CDR3aa: ASSQLDTNTGELF

abundance: .
len: 13
j_gene: TRBJ2-1
v_gene: TRBV3-1/TRBV3-2
CDR3aa: ASSQSYASLNEQF